Listed below are T cell receptor beta chains from one sample, sequenced in a study of blood T cell repertoires in COVID-19. Generated by immunoSEQ multiplex PCR, the TCRdb table keeps only in-frame clones and is missing some. The table has approximately 77,000 clones, approximately 80% seen once. The sequenced sample consisted of peripheral blood. The receptor source for this set is a woman between 55 and 75 years old with acute or convalescent COVID-19. CDR3s include the opening cysteine and the closing phenylalanine or tryptophan. The D gene is left open where the match is weak. Some rows have no size entry. The others give once, few or many, or a class for an expanded clone.

CDR3: CPQAGAGSQPQHF
DNA: TGTCCACAGGCGGGGGCAGGGAGCCAGCCCCAGCATTTT
V: TRBV12-1
D: NA
size: NA
J: TRBJ1-5

CDR3: CASSQTGGTEAFF
DNA: TGTGCCAGCAGCCAGACAGGTGGAACTGAAGCTTTCTTT
V: TRBV7-2
D: NA
size: NA
J: TRBJ1-1

CDR3: CSVELRGYFYGYTF
DNA: TGCAGCGTTGAACTAAGGGGCTACTTCTATGGCTACACCTTC
V: TRBV29-1
D: NA
size: NA
J: TRBJ1-2

CDR3: CASSSAGQGGETQYF
DNA: TGTGCCAGCAGCTCGGCCGGACAGGGAGGCGAGACCCAGTACTTC
V: TRBV2
D: TRBD1
size: NA
J: TRBJ2-5

CDR3: CASSYDRESDTQYF
DNA: TGTGCCAGCAGTTACGACAGGGAGTCAGATACGCAGTATTTT
V: TRBV6-5
D: TRBD1
size: NA
J: TRBJ2-3

CDR3: CASSLAPRQGPSYGYTF
DNA: TGTGCCAGCAGCTTAGCTCCCCGACAGGGGCCCTCCTATGGCTACACCTTC
V: TRBV7-2
D: TRBD1
size: once
J: TRBJ1-2

CDR3: CAWSARGGSAFF
DNA: TGTGCCTGGAGTGCCCGGGGAGGATCAGCTTTCTTT
V: TRBV30
D: NA
size: NA
J: TRBJ1-1

CDR3: CSATGGNYGYTF
DNA: TGCAGCGCCACAGGAGGGAACTATGGCTACACCTTC
V: TRBV29-1
D: NA
size: few
J: TRBJ1-2

CDR3: CSPRTDQETQYF
DNA: TGCAGCCCCAGGACTGACCAAGAGACCCAGTACTTC
V: TRBV29-1
D: NA
size: NA
J: TRBJ2-5

CDR3: CASSFSRTDTQYF
DNA: TGTGCCAGCAGCTTCTCTCGGACAGATACGCAGTATTTT
V: TRBV7-2
D: NA
size: NA
J: TRBJ2-3

CDR3: CATSDSGTGLLGANVLTF
DNA: TGTGCCACCAGTGATTCCGGGACAGGCCTTTTGGGGGCCAACGTCCTGACTTTC
V: TRBV24-1
D: TRBD1
size: NA
J: TRBJ2-6

CDR3: CAWSVPRGAADTQYF
DNA: TGTGCCTGGAGTGTACCCAGGGGGGCGGCAGATACGCAGTATTTT
V: TRBV30
D: NA
size: once
J: TRBJ2-3

CDR3: CASSFLGQLYGYTF
DNA: TGTGCCAGCAGCTTCCTGGGGCAGCTATATGGCTACACCTTC
V: TRBV7-2
D: NA
size: NA
J: TRBJ1-2

CDR3: CASSRVASTGELFF
DNA: TGTGCCAGTAGTAGGGTAGCTTCCACCGGGGAGCTGTTTTTT
V: TRBV19
D: NA
size: NA
J: TRBJ2-2

CDR3: CASSRDRNSVELFF
DNA: TGTGCCAGCAGCCGCGACAGGAATTCAGTAGAGCTGTTTTTT
V: TRBV5-5
D: NA
size: once
J: TRBJ2-2

CDR3: CASIYRGSNGYTF
DNA: TGTGCCAGCATCTACAGGGGGTCGAATGGCTACACCTTC
V: TRBV2
D: TRBD1
size: NA
J: TRBJ1-2

CDR3: CASSPGTGGTNEKLFF
DNA: TGTGCCAGCAGCCCAGGGACAGGGGGGACTAATGAAAAACTGTTTTTT
V: TRBV7-9
D: TRBD1
size: NA
J: TRBJ1-4

CDR3: CASSVYGTGGYEQYF
DNA: TGTGCCAGCAGCGTATATGGGACAGGGGGCTACGAGCAGTACTTC
V: TRBV9
D: TRBD1
size: NA
J: TRBJ2-7

CDR3: CASGQGNQPQHF
DNA: TGTGCCAGCGGGCAGGGGAATCAGCCCCAGCATTTT
V: TRBV6-5
D: NA
size: NA
J: TRBJ1-5

CDR3: CATSRDPRDRETQYF
DNA: TGTGCCACCAGCAGAGATCCCCGGGACAGGGAGACCCAGTACTTC
V: TRBV15
D: TRBD1
size: NA
J: TRBJ2-5

CDR3: CASSHGLYMDGELFF
DNA: TGCGCCAGCAGCCACGGACTATACATGGACGGGGAGCTGTTTTTT
V: TRBV5-1
D: NA
size: NA
J: TRBJ2-2

CDR3: CASSLTGGSNQPQHF
DNA: TGTGCCAGTAGTTTGACAGGGGGTAGCAATCAGCCCCAGCATTTT
V: TRBV19
D: TRBD1
size: NA
J: TRBJ1-5

CDR3: CASSFKPGQGTEAFF
DNA: TGTGCCAGCAGTTTCAAGCCGGGACAGGGCACTGAAGCTTTCTTT
V: TRBV6-2/TRBV6-3
D: TRBD1
size: NA
J: TRBJ1-1

CDR3: CASSLVMGTGTGELFF
DNA: TGCGCCAGCAGCTTGGTCATGGGAACAGGCACCGGGGAGCTGTTTTTT
V: TRBV5-1
D: NA
size: NA
J: TRBJ2-2